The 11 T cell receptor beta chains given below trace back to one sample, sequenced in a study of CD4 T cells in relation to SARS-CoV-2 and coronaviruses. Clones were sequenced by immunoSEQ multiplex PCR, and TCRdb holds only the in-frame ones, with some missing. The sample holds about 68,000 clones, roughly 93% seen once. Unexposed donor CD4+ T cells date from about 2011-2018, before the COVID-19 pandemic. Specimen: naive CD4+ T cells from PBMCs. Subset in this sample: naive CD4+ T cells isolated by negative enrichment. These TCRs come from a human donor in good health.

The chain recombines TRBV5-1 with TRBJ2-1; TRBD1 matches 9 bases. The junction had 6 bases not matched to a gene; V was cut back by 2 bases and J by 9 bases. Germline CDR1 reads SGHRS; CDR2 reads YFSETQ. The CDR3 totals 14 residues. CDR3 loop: CASSFRTGASEQFF. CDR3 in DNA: TGCGCCAGCAGCTTTCGGACAGGGGCTTCTGAGCAGTTCTTC.

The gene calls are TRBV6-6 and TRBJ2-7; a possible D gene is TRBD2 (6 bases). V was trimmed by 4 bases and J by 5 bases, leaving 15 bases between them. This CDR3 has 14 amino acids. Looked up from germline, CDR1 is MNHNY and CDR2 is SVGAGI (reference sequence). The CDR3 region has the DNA TGTGCCAGCAGTTTATTACTAGCTTCTAACGAGCAGTACTTC. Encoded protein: CASSLLLASNEQYF.

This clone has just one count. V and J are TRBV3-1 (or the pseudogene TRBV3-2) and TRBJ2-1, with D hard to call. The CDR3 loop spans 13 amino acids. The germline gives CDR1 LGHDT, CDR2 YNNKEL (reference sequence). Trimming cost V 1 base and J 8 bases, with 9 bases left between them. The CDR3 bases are TGTGCCAGCAGCCAAGTTGGTAGGGATGAGCAGTTCTTC. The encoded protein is CASSQVGRDEQFF.

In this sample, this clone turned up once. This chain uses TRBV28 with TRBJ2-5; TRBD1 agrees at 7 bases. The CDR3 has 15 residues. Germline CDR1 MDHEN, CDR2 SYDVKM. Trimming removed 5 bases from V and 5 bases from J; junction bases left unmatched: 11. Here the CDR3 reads CASSPMTGYPETQYF. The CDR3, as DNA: TGTGCCAGCAGTCCCATGACAGGGTACCCCGAGACCCAGTACTTC.

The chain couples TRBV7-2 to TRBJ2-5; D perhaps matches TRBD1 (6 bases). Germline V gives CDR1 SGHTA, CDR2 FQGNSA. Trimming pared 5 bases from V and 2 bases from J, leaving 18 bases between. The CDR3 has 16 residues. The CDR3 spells CASSAYRTARQETQYF. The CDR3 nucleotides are TGTGCCAGCAGCGCGTATAGGACAGCCCGTCAAGAGACCCAGTACTTC.

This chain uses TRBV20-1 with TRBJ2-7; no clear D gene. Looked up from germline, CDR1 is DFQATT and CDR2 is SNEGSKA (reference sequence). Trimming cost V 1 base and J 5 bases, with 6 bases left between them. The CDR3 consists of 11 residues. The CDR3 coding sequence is TGCAGTGCTAGAGGTTCTAACGAGCAGTACTTC. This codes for CSARGSNEQYF.

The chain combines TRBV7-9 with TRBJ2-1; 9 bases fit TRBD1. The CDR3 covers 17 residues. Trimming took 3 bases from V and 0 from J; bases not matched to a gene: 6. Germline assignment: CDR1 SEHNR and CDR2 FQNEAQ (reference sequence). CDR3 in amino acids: CASSLGTGYSSYNEQFF. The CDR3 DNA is TGTGCCAGCAGCTTGGGGACAGGGTACAGCTCCTACAATGAGCAGTTCTTC.

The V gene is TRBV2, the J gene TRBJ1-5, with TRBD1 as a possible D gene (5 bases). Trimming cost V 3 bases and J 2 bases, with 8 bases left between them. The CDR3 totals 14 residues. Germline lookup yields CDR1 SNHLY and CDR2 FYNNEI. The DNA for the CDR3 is TGTGCCAGCAGTGAGGGGGAGCGCAATCAGCCCCAGCATTTT. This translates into CASSEGERNQPQHF.

The chain's CDR3 is CASSFWEGYGYTF. The CDR3 DNA follows: TGTGCCAGCAGTTTCTGGGAAGGGTATGGCTACACCTTC. This chain connects TRBV28 to TRBJ1-2; D unresolved. The CDR3 loop spans 13 amino acids. Germline V CDR1 and CDR2: MDHEN, SYDVKM. Deletions cut 3 bases from V and 5 bases from J, with 10 bases between.

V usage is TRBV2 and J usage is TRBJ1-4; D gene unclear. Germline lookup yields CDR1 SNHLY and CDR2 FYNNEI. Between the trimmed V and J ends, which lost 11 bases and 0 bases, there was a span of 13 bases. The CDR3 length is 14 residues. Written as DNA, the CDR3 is TGTGCCTGCCGCCCGTCCTCAACTAATGAAAAACTGTTTTTT. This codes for CACRPSSTNEKLFF.

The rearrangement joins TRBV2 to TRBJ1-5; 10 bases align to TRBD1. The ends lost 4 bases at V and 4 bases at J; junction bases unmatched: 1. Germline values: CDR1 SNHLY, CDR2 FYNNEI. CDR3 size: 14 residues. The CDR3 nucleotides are TGTGCCAGCAGTGGGACAGGGGGGAATCAGCCCCAGCATTTT. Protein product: CASSGTGGNQPQHF.